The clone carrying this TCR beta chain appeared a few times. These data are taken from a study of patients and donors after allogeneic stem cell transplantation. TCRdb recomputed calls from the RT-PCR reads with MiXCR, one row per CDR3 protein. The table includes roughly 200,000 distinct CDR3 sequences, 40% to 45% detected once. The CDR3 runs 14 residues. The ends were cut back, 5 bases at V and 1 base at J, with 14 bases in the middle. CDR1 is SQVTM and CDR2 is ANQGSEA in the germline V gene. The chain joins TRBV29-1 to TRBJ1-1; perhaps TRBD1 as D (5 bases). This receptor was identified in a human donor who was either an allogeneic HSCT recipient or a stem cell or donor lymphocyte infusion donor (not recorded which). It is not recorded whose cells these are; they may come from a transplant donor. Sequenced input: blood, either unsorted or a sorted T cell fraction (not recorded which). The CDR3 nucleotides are TGCAGCGTTTTACATCAGGGAACGAACACTGAAGCTTTCTTT. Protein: CSVLHQGTNTEAFF.